Below are 29 T cell receptor beta chains sequenced from a single sample in a study of control samples from healthy donors and cancer patients. TCRdb keeps only in-frame clones here, not all; method: immunoSEQ multiplex PCR. The repertoire holds 73,000 or so clones, with more than 75% as singletons. Sequencing was performed on blood. Receptors were obtained from a woman in her forties or fifties in good health.

A few counts support this clone. The CDR3 protein is CASNVRTGAGNTIYF. CDR3 DNA sequence: TGTGCCAGCAACGTCAGGACAGGGGCTGGAAACACCATATATTTT. The chain recombines TRBV5-6 with TRBJ1-3, with 9 bases that match TRBD1. This CDR3 region has 15 residues. Trimming at V came to 6 bases and at J to 2 bases, leaving 6 bases not matched to a gene. From germline, CDR1 is SGHDT and CDR2 YYEEEE. The entire variable domain, with the rest obtained from reference TRBV5-6 and TRBJ1-3, is as follows: DAGVTQSPTHLIKTRGQQVTLRCSPKSGHDTVSWYQQALGQGPQFIFQYYEEEERQRGNFPDRFSGHQFPNYSSELNVNALLLGDSALYLCASNVRTGAGNTIYFGEGSWLTVV.

The V gene is TRBV30, the J gene TRBJ1-4; 7 positions match TRBD1. The CDR3 runs 12 residues. Per germline, CDR1 GTSNPN and CDR2 SVGIG (reference sequence). V was clipped by 0 bases and J by 9 bases; unmatched bases: 1. This chain's CDR3 is CAWSVQGKKLFF. The CDR3 coding sequence is TGTGCCTGGAGTGTACAGGGGAAAAAACTGTTTTTT.

The rearrangement joins TRBV3-1 (or the pseudogene TRBV3-2) to TRBJ2-3; the D gene is possibly TRBD2 (6 bases). The CDR3 totals 15 residues. Germline V gene sequence: CDR1 LGHDT, CDR2 YNNKEL (reference sequence). Trimming removed 1 base from V and 2 bases from J, with 10 bases in between. CDR3 nucleotide sequence: TGTGCCAGCAGCCAAGGGGCGGGAATCACAGATACGCAGTATTTT. This codes for CASSQGAGITDTQYF.

This chain connects TRBV18 to TRBJ2-7, with D perhaps TRBD2 (7 bases). There are 14 residues in the CDR3. Germline CDR1 reads KGHSH; CDR2 reads LQKENI. V lost 5 bases and J lost 3, with 14 bases in between. The CDR3 nucleotides read TGTGCCAGCTCAAGGGGGGGGCCCAGCTACGAGCAGTACTTC. This sequence encodes CASSRGGPSYEQYF.

V usage is TRBV3-1 (or the pseudogene TRBV3-2) and J usage is TRBJ2-7, with 11 nucleotides matching TRBD2. Germline values: CDR1 LGHDT, CDR2 YNNKEL (reference sequence). Losses at the gene ends were 1 base for V and 4 bases for J; bases not matched to a gene: 9. The CDR3 contains 17 residues. Written as DNA, the CDR3 is TGTGCCAGCAGCCAAGTCCCGGGACTAGCGGAAATTTACGAGCAGTACTTC. Its translation: CASSQVPGLAEIYEQYF.

This rearrangement joins TRBV28 to TRBJ2-2; 9 bases map to TRBD1. V lost 8 bases, J lost 8 bases, and 9 bases stayed unmatched. Germline-derived CDR1 and CDR2 are MDHEN and SYDVKM. CDR3 length: 14 residues. CDR3 region: CASGAPQGAGELFF. CDR3 in DNA: TGTGCCAGCGGTGCCCCACAGGGGGCTGGGGAGCTGTTTTTT.

The chain links TRBV3-1 (or the pseudogene TRBV3-2) to TRBJ2-1; a weak D match, TRBD2 (5 bases). CDR1 LGHDT and CDR2 YNNKEL come from the germline V gene (reference sequence). CDR3 length: 13 amino acids. V dropped 6 bases and J dropped 9 bases, with 15 bases sitting between them. The CDR3 here is CASSQLGPGEQFF. Here the CDR3 DNA reads TGTGCCAGCAGTCAACTAGGGCCCGGTGAGCAGTTCTTC.

A note on this clone: A read error may account for a junction end that differs from germline. The chain links TRBV3-1 (or the pseudogene TRBV3-2) to TRBJ2-7; D remains ambiguous. CDR3 length: 15 residues. Germline CDR1 LGHDT, CDR2 YNNKEL (reference sequence). DNA for the CDR3: TGTGCCGGCAGCTCAAGGGCCTCCTATTCCTACGAGCAGTACTTC. Amino acids: CAGSSRASYSYEQYF.

DNA of the CDR3: TGCGCCAGCAGTGGTGGACTCGGCTATGGCTACACCTTC. Translating it yields CASSGGLGYGYTF. The chain recombines TRBV10-1 with TRBJ1-2; the D is unclear. Trimming cost V 4 bases and J 4 bases, with 10 bases left between them. This CDR3 region has 13 residues. CDR1 WNHNN and CDR2 SYGVQD come from the germline V gene (reference sequence).

This sequence joins TRBV18 and TRBJ2-5, with 11 positions matching TRBD2. CDR1 KGHSH and CDR2 LQKENI come from the germline V gene. The CDR3 is 19 residues long. With V trimmed by 2 bases and J by 5 bases, 16 bases remained unmatched. The CDR3 sequence: CASSPLSLAGGVFKETQYF. The CDR3 DNA sequence: TGTGCCAGCTCACCATTGAGTCTAGCGGGAGGAGTATTCAAGGAGACCCAGTACTTC. Looking up the rest from reference TRBV18 and TRBJ2-5 gives the full variable domain: NAGVMQNPRHLVRRRGQEARLRCSPMKGHSHVYWYRQLPEEGLKFMVYLQKENIIDESGMPKERFSAEFPKEGPSILRIQQVVRGDSAAYFCASSPLSLAGGVFKETQYFGPGTRLLVL.

This clone was counted between two and nine times. The V call is TRBV12-3 or TRBV12-4, the J call TRBJ2-7; 8 nucleotides align to TRBD2. The ends lost 1 base at V and 13 bases at J; junction bases unmatched: 9. This CDR3 spans 13 amino acids. CDR3 in amino acids: CASSLVRTSPSYF. For the CDR3, the DNA is TGTGCCAGCAGTTTAGTGAGGACTAGCCCTTCTTACTTC.

The rearrangement uses TRBV4-1 and TRBJ1-5; a possible D gene is TRBD1 (5 bases). The CDR3 sequence is 15 residues long. Trimming pared 4 bases from V and 0 bases from J, leaving 10 bases between. The germline gives CDR1 MGHRA, CDR2 YSYEKL. CDR3 coding DNA: TGCGCCAGCAGCCTCTTCGGACATAGCAATCAGCCCCAGCATTTT. Protein: CASSLFGHSNQPQHF.

The chain links TRBV28 to TRBJ1-1; no clear D gene. V was shortened by 5 bases and J by 4 bases, with 11 bases between the two germline ends. The CDR3 contains 13 residues. Germline assignment: CDR1 MDHEN and CDR2 SYDVKM. Here the CDR3 reads CASSHGSFTEAFF. CDR3 bases: TGTGCCAGCAGTCATGGATCCTTCACTGAAGCTTTCTTT.

The V gene is TRBV9, the J gene TRBJ1-1; no clear D. In germline, CDR1 is SGDLS, CDR2 YYNGEE. V gave up 0 bases and J gave up 5 bases, with 11 bases separating them. There are 14 residues in the CDR3. CDR3 loop: CASSVDSMVTEAFF. The CDR3 DNA follows: TGTGCCAGCAGCGTAGATTCCATGGTTACTGAAGCTTTCTTT.

The V call is TRBV18, the J call TRBJ1-2; weak D call: TRBD1 (6 bases). CDR3 length equals 16 residues. Germline V lookup: CDR1 KGHSH, CDR2 LQKENI. The V and J ends lost 3 bases and 2 bases respectively, with 16 bases between them. In nucleotides, the CDR3 is TGTGCCAGCTCACCTAACAACCTCGGACAGAACTATGGCTACACCTTC. Its translation: CASSPNNLGQNYGYTF.

The chain recombines TRBV5-1 with TRBJ1-4, with D hard to call. The CDR3 is 14 amino acids. The V end lost 6 bases, the J end lost 0 bases, and 9 bases lay between the germline ends. Germline lookup yields CDR1 SGHRS and CDR2 YFSETQ. The CDR3 nucleotides are TGCGCCAGCATGGAGGGTACAACTAATGAAAAACTGTTTTTT. This translates into CASMEGTTNEKLFF.

This chain joins TRBV7-9 and TRBJ2-2; D is perhaps TRBD1 or TRBD2 (5 bases each). Trimming removed 5 bases at V and 6 bases at J, with 13 bases between. Germline lookup yields CDR1 SEHNR and CDR2 FQNEAQ (reference sequence). The CDR3 covers 14 residues. The CDR3 loop reads CASSPRGTPGELFF. Here the CDR3 DNA reads TGTGCCAGCAGCCCTCGTGGGACGCCCGGGGAGCTGTTTTTT.

The table lists this clone with a few counts. The rearrangement uses TRBV6-5 and TRBJ1-6, with 8 bases that match TRBD1. The CDR3 is made up of 15 amino acids. CDR1 and CDR2 (germline): MNHEY, SVGAGI. V trimming: 5 bases; J trimming: 6 bases; junction bases outside the gene matches: 6. This CDR3 is CASSQGTGPNSPLHF. The CDR3 DNA reads TGTGCCAGCAGTCAGGGGACAGGCCCTAATTCACCCCTCCACTTT.

This chain connects TRBV5-8 to TRBJ1-6, with D tentatively TRBD1 (6 bases). CDR3 size: 12 residues. Trimming removed 3 bases at V and 8 bases at J, with 6 bases between. The V gene's germline CDR1 is SGHTS and CDR2 YDEGEE. The CDR3 loop is CASSWTDSPLHF. The CDR3 DNA reads TGTGCCAGCAGCTGGACAGATTCACCCCTCCACTTT.

The V call is TRBV10-2, the J call TRBJ2-1; TRBD2 aligns across 12 bases. Germline trimming cut 8 bases from V and 9 bases from J; bases unmatched to any gene: 2. The germline V gene encodes CDR1 WSHSY and CDR2 SAAADI. The CDR3 length is 12 residues. The CDR3 reads CASRGLAGEQFF. CDR3 sequence (DNA): TGCGCCAGCCGGGGACTAGCGGGTGAGCAGTTCTTC.

The chain uses TRBV7-8 and TRBJ2-1; D may be TRBD2 (5 bases). The CDR3 extends over 10 amino acids. V was shortened by 4 bases and J by 12 bases, with 7 bases between the two germline ends. In germline, CDR1 is SGHVS, CDR2 FQNEAQ. CDR3 sequence: CASSWAGQFF. CDR3 DNA: TGTGCCAGCAGCTGGGCGGGGCAGTTCTTC.

The chain carries TRBV19 and TRBJ2-2; possible D gene TRBD2, 6 bases. Trimming took off 3 bases at V and 4 bases at J, with 9 bases between the two ends. Germline CDR1 is LNHDA and CDR2 is SQIVND (reference sequence). The length of the CDR3 is 14 residues. DNA of the CDR3: TGTGCCAGTAGTATGACTAGAGGCACCGGGGAGCTGTTTTTT. This sequence encodes CASSMTRGTGELFF.

This clone showed up just once. The chain employs TRBV7-9 and TRBJ2-5; 9 positions agree with TRBD1. J lost 7 bases, V lost 5 bases, and 8 bases had no gene match. This CDR3 is built from 14 residues. In germline, CDR1 is SEHNR, CDR2 FQNEAQ (reference sequence). CDR3 DNA: TGTGCCAGCAGCGGAGAACAGGGGGCGCGGACCCAGTACTTC. As protein: CASSGEQGARTQYF.

The J gene is TRBJ1-1, the V gene TRBV7-9, with unresolved D. The CDR3 loop spans 13 amino acids. Trimming took off 5 bases at V and 1 base at J, with 8 bases between the two ends. The V gene's germline CDR1 is SEHNR and CDR2 FQNEAQ (reference sequence). CDR3 sequence reads: CASSENSNTEAFF. As DNA, the CDR3 is TGTGCCAGCAGCGAAAACTCGAACACTGAAGCTTTCTTT. Filled out from reference TRBV7-9 and TRBJ1-1, the complete variable domain reads DTGVSQNPRHKITKRGQNVTFRCDPISEHNRLYWYRQTLGQGPEFLTYFQNEAQLEKSRLLSDRFSAERPKGSFSTLEIQRTEQGDSAMYLCASSENSNTEAFFGQGTRLTVV.

The rearrangement joins TRBV7-9 to TRBJ1-1; D gene ambiguous. The CDR3 runs to 14 residues. From germline, CDR1 is SEHNR and CDR2 FQNEAQ (reference sequence). Trimming removed 1 base at V and 4 bases at J, with 10 bases between. CDR3 sequence reads: CASSLVGRSTEAFF. The DNA for the CDR3 is TGTGCCAGCAGCTTAGTCGGGCGGAGCACTGAAGCTTTCTTT.

The chain links TRBV28 to TRBJ1-1, with 12 nucleotides matching TRBD1. The CDR3 covers 16 residues. The germline gives CDR1 MDHEN, CDR2 SYDVKM. The V and J ends lost 5 bases and 0 bases, in that order; junction bases with no gene match: 4. CDR3 region: CASSDGTGGLNTEAFF. CDR3 in DNA: TGTGCCAGCAGTGACGGGACAGGGGGCCTGAACACTGAAGCTTTCTTT.

The chain couples TRBV27 to TRBJ1-2, with 7 bases fitting TRBD1. J lost 1 base, V lost 5 bases, and 4 bases had no gene match. The V gene's germline CDR1 is MNHEY and CDR2 SMNVEV (reference sequence). The CDR3 is 14 amino acids. The CDR3 bases are TGTGCCAGCAGTAGAGGACAGGTTAACTATGGCTACACCTTC. Protein: CASSRGQVNYGYTF.

Note on this clone: One end of the junction does not line up with germline, which may come from a read error. Other DNA sequences from this sample encode an identical CDR3 as well. The gene calls are TRBV5-4 and TRBJ1-3; D is unresolved. Germline-derived CDR1 and CDR2 are SGHNT and YYREEE (reference sequence). The CDR3 covers 14 residues. The CDR3, as DNA: TGTGCCAGTAGCTTGGATGGCTCTGGAAACACCATATATTTT. Translated, it gives CASSLDGSGNTIYF.

This chain links TRBV7-2 with TRBJ1-2, with 9 bases lining up with TRBD1. Germline CDR1 reads SGHTA; CDR2 reads FQGNSA. V was clipped by 5 bases and J by 4 bases; unmatched bases: 5. CDR3 length: 14 amino acids. The CDR3, as DNA: TGTGCCAGCAGCGGCCAGACAGGGGGCTATGGCTACACCTTC. Amino acids: CASSGQTGGYGYTF.